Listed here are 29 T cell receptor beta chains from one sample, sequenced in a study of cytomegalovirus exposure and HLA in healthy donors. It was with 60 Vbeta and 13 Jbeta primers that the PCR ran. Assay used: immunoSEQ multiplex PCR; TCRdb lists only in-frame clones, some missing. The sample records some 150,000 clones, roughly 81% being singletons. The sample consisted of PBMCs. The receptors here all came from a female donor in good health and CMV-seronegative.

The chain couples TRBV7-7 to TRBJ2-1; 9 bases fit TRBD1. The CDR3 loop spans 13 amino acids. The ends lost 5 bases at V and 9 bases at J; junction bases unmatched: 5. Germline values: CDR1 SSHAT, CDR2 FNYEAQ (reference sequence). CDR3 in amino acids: CASSADRGSEQFF. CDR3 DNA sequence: TGTGCCAGCAGCGCGGACAGGGGAAGTGAGCAGTTCTTC.

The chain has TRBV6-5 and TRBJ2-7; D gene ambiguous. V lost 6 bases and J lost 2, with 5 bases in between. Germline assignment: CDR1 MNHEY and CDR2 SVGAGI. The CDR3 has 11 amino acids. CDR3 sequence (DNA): TGTGCCAGCAGCCAGACCTACGAGCAGTACTTC. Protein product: CASSQTYEQYF.

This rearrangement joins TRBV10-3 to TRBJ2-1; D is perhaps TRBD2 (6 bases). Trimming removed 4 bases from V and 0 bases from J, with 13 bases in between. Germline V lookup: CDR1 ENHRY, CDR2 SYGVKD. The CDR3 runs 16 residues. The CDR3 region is CAISVNRGSSYNEQFF. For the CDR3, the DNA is TGTGCCATCAGTGTCAATCGGGGGTCCTCCTACAATGAGCAGTTCTTC.

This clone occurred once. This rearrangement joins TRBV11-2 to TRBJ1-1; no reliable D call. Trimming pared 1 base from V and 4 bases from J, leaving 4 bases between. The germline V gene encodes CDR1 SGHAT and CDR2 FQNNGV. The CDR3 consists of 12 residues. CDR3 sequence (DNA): TGTGCCAGCAGCTTAGCTCCCACTGAAGCTTTCTTT. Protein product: CASSLAPTEAFF.

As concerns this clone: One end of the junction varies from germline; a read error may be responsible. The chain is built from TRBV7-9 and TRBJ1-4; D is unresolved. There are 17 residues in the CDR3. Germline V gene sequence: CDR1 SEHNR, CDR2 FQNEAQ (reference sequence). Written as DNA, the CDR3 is TGTTCCAGCTCTCCCCCACTGGTTCATGGGCGTGCTGAAAAACTGTTTTTT. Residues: CSSSPPLVHGRAEKLFF. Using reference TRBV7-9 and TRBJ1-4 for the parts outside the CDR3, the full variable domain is DTGVSQNPRHKITKRGQNVTFRCDPISEHNRLYWYRQTLGQGPEFLTYFQNEAQLEKSRLLSDRFSAERPKGSFSTLEIQRTEQGDSAMYLCSSSPPLVHGRAEKLFFGSGTQLSVL.

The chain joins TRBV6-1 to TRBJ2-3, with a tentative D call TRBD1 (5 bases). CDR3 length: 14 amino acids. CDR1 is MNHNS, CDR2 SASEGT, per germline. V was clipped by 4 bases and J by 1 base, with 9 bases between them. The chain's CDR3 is CASSGQTGTDTQYF. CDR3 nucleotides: TGTGCCAGCAGTGGACAGACAGGCACAGATACGCAGTATTTT.

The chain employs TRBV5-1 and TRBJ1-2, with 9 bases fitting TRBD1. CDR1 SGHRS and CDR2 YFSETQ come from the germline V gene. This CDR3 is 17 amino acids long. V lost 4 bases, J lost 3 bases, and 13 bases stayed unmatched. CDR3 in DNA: TGCGCCAGCAGCCTAGGACAGGGGCCGCCTCAGGACTATGGCTACACCTTC. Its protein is CASSLGQGPPQDYGYTF.

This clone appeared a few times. The CDR3 region is CASSVDGTLDVAFF. CDR3 bases: TGCGCCAGCAGCGTGGACGGGACTTTGGATGTGGCTTTCTTT. The chain links TRBV5-1 to TRBJ1-1; TRBD1 might be the D (5 bases). Germline lookup yields CDR1 SGHRS and CDR2 YFSETQ. The CDR3 loop spans 14 amino acids. V lost 4 bases to trimming and J lost 11 bases, with 21 bases between them. Combining the CDR3 with reference TRBV5-1 and TRBJ1-1 gives the whole variable domain KAGVTQTPRYLIKTRGQQVTLSCSPISGHRSVSWYQQTPGQGLQFLFEYFSETQRNKGNFPGRFSGRQFSNSRSEMNVSTLELGDSALYLCASSVDGTLDVAFFGQGTRLTVV.

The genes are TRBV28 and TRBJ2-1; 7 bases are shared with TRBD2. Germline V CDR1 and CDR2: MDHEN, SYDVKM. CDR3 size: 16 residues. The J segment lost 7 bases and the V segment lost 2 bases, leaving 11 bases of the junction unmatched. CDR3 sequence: CASSLHGAGVGNEQFF. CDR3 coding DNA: TGTGCCAGCAGTTTACATGGGGCGGGAGTAGGAAATGAGCAGTTCTTC.

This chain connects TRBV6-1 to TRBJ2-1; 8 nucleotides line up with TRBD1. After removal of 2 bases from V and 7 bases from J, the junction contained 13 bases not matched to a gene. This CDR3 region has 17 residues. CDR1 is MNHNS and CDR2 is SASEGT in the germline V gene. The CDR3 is CASSEIRETGVPNEQFF. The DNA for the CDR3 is TGTGCCAGCAGTGAAATTCGGGAGACAGGGGTTCCGAATGAGCAGTTCTTC.

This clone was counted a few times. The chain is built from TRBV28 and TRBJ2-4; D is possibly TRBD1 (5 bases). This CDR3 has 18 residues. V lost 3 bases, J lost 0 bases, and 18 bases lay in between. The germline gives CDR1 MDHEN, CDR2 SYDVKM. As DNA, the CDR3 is TGTGCCAGCAGTTTGATGCCCAGACAGACTCTAGCCAAAAACATTCAGTACTTC. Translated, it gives CASSLMPRQTLAKNIQYF.

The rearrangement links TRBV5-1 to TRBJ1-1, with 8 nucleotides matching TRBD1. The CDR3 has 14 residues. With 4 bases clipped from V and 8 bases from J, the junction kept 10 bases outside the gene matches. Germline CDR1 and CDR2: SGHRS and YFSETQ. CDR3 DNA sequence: TGCGCCAGCAGCACCCGGACAGGGCTTGGGGAAGCTTTCTTT. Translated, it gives CASSTRTGLGEAFF.

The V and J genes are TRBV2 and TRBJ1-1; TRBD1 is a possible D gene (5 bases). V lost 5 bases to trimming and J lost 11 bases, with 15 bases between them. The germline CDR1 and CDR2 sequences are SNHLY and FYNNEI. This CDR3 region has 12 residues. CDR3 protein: CASSSETALAFF. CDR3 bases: TGTGCCAGCAGTTCCGAGACAGCCCTGGCTTTCTTT.

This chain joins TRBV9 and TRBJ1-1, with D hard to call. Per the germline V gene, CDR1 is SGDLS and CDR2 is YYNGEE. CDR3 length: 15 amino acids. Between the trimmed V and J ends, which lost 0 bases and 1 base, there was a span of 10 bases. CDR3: CASSVDGEGNTEAFF. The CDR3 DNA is TGTGCCAGCAGCGTAGACGGGGAGGGGAACACTGAAGCTTTCTTT.

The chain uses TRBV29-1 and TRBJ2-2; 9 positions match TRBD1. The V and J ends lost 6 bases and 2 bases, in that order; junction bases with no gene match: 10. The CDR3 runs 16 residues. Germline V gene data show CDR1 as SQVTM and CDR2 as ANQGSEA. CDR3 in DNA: TGCAGCGTAGCAAAGAGGGGACAGGGAAACACCGGGGAGCTGTTTTTT. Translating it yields CSVAKRGQGNTGELFF.

The CDR3 DNA is TGTGCCAGCAGCTCCCGGGACAGGGTTTCCTATGGCTACACCTTC. Amino acids: CASSSRDRVSYGYTF. The J gene is TRBJ1-2, the V gene TRBV5-5, with 9 bases that match TRBD1. Germline CDR1 reads SGHKS; CDR2 reads YYEKEE (reference sequence). This CDR3 is 15 amino acids long. V lost 3 bases and J lost 4; bases outside the gene matches: 7.

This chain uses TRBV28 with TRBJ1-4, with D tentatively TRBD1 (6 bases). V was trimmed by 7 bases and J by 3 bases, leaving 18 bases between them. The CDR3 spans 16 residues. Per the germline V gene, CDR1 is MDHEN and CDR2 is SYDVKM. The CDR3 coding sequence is TGTGCCAGCAAAGGTGGGGGCCTCGGAGCTAATGAAAAACTGTTTTTT. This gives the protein CASKGGGLGANEKLFF.

The CDR3 region has the DNA TGTGCCAGCAACCCTCAAACAGGGACATCCTCGGAAGGCTACACCTTC. Residues: CASNPQTGTSSEGYTF. V and J are TRBV6-6 and TRBJ1-2; D perhaps matches TRBD1 (6 bases). The CDR3 extends over 16 amino acids. V was pared by 7 bases and J by 8 bases, with 26 bases between. The germline gives CDR1 MNHNY, CDR2 SVGAGI (reference sequence).

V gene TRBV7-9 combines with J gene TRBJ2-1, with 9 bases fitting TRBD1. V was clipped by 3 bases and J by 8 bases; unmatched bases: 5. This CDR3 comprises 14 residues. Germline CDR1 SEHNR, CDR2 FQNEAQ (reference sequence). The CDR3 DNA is TGTGCCAGCAGCTTGTACAGGGGGCGGGATGAGCAGTTCTTC. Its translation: CASSLYRGRDEQFF.

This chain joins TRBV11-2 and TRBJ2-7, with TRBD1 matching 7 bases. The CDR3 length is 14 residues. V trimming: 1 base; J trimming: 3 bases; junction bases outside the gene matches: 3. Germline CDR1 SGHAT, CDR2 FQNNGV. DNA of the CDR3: TGTGCCAGCAGCTTAGCAAGGGGGCTCTACGAGCAGTACTTC. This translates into CASSLARGLYEQYF.

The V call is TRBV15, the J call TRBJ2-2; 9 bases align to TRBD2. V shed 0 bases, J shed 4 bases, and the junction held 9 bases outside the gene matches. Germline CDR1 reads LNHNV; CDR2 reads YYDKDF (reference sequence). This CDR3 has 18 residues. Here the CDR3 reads CATSRDQKAGGLTGELFF. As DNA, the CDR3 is TGTGCCACCAGCAGAGATCAAAAAGCGGGGGGCCTCACCGGGGAGCTGTTTTTT. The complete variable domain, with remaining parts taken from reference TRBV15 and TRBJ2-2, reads DAMVIQNPRYQVTQFGKPVTLSCSQTLNHNVMYWYQQKSSQAPKLLFHYYDKDFNNEADTPDNFQSRRPNTSFCFLDIRSPGLGDTAMYLCATSRDQKAGGLTGELFFGEGSRLTVL.

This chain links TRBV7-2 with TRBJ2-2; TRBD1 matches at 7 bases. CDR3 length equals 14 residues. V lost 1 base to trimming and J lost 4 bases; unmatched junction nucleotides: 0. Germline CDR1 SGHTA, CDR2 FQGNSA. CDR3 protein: CASSLGQGTGELFF. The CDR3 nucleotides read TGTGCCAGCAGCTTAGGACAGGGCACCGGGGAGCTGTTTTTT.

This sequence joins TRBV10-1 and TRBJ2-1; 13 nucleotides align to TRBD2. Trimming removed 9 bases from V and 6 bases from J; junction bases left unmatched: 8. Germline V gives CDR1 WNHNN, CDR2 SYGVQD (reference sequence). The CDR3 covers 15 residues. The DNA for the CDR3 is TGCGCCAGTCCAACACTAGCGGGGGGGCGCAATGAGCAGTTCTTC. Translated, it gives CASPTLAGGRNEQFF.

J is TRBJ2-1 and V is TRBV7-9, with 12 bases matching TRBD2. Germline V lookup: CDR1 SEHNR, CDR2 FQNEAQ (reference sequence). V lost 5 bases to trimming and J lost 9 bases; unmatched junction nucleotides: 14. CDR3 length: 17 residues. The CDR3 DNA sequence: TGTGCCAGCAGCCCCTTCGGCTCTAGCGGGGGGGCTGGTGAGCAGTTCTTC. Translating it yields CASSPFGSSGGAGEQFF.

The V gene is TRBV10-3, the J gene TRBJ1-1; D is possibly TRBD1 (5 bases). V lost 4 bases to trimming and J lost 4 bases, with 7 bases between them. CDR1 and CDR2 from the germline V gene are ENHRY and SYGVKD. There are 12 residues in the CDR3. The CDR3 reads CAISGGGTEAFF. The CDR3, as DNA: TGTGCCATCAGTGGGGGCGGCACTGAAGCTTTCTTT.

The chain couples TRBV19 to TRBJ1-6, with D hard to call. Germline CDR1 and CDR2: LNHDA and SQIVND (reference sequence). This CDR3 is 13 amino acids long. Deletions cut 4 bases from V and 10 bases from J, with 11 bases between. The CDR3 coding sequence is TGTGCCAGTAGTAACCGGGAGTACTCACCCCTCCACTTT. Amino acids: CASSNREYSPLHF.

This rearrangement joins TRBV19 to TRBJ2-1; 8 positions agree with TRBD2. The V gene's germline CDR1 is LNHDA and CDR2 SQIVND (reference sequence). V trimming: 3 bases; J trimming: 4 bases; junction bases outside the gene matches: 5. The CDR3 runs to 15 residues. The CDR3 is CASSMELAVYNEQFF. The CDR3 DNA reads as TGTGCCAGTAGTATGGAACTAGCGGTATACAATGAGCAGTTCTTC.

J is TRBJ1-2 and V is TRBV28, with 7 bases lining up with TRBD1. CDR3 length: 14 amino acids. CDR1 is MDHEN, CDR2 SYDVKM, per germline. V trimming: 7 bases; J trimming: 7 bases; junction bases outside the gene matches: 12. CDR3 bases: TGTGCCAGCACACTAGAGGGGGCTTGGCGTGGCTACACCTTC. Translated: CASTLEGAWRGYTF.

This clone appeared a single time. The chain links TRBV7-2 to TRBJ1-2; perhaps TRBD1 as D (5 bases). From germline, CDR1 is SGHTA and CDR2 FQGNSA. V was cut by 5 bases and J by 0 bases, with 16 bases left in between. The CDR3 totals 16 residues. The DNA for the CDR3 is TGTGCCAGCAGCCAGAAACAGACAGCAGCTAACTATGGCTACACCTTC. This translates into CASSQKQTAANYGYTF. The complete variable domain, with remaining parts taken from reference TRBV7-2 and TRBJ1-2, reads GAGVSQSPSNKVTEKGKDVELRCDPISGHTALYWYRQSLGQGLEFLIYFQGNSAPDKSGLPSDRFSAERTGGSVSTLTIQRTQQEDSAVYLCASSQKQTAANYGYTFGSGTRLTVV.